A single sample is the source of the 23 T cell receptor beta chains below, sequenced in a study of blood T cells in healthy people across ages (dated by TCRdb to the mid-2010s). Libraries were prepared through 5' RACE. A second PCR of about 7 to 12 cycles was run with a J-beta primer mix and a sample-barcoded 5' primer. TCRdb handled the public reads itself, with Q25 trimming in fastp and clone calling in MiXCR, and kept productive beta chains. Each CDR3 protein gets just one entry, which takes the most common genes and DNA from the rows behind it. Present in this sample are approximately 1,700,000 distinct CDR3 sequences, approximately 40% of which were seen just once. The top ten hold roughly 23% of the sample. Sequenced input: blood. Receptor source: a human donor in good health.

V gene TRBV12-3 or TRBV12-4 combines with J gene TRBJ1-5; D not certain. This CDR3 region has 13 residues. V lost 6 bases and J lost 4, with 10 bases in between. In nucleotides, the CDR3 is TGTGCCAGCAGAGGCGGGGTGAATCAGCCCCAGCATTTT. Its protein is CASRGGVNQPQHF.

This clonotype has only a few counts. The chain recombines TRBV20-1 with TRBJ1-2, with TRBD1 as a possible D gene (5 bases). Trimming left V 6 bases short and J 5 bases short, with 16 bases between. The CDR3 consists of 13 residues. Germline assignment: CDR1 DFQATT and CDR2 SNEGSKA (reference sequence). DNA of the CDR3: TGCAGTGCGCCGAACAACAGGCCATATGGCTACACCTTC. Its protein product is CSAPNNRPYGYTF.

CDR3 protein: CASQGQIGYNEQFF. CDR3 sequence (DNA): TGTGCCAGCCAGGGGCAGATAGGCTACAATGAGCAGTTCTTC. The V call is TRBV12-3 or TRBV12-4, the J call TRBJ2-1; TRBD1 is a possible D gene (6 bases). The CDR3 sequence is 14 residues long. V shed 8 bases and J shed 3 bases, with 14 bases lying between them.

The chain couples TRBV4-3 to TRBJ2-1, with D uncertain. Trimming removed 2 bases from V and 8 bases from J, with 13 bases in between. The length of the CDR3 is 14 residues. The germline V gene encodes CDR1 LGHNA and CDR2 YSLEER. The chain's CDR3 is CASSQNGFGDEQFF. Here the CDR3 DNA reads TGCGCCAGCAGCCAAAACGGGTTCGGCGATGAGCAGTTCTTC.

This chain uses TRBV28 with TRBJ1-2; D gene uncertain. Per germline, CDR1 MDHEN and CDR2 SYDVKM. V lost 3 bases to trimming and J lost 2 bases, with 10 bases between them. The length of the CDR3 is 14 residues. The DNA of the CDR3 is TGTGCCAGCAGTTTTTCGGGGAAAAACTATGGCTACACCTTC. Protein product: CASSFSGKNYGYTF.

The chain couples TRBV2 to TRBJ2-5; D might be TRBD2 (5 bases). CDR1 and CDR2 from the germline V gene are SNHLY and FYNNEI. V was trimmed by 1 base and J by 10 bases, leaving 10 bases between them. The CDR3 totals 12 residues. The DNA for the CDR3 is TGTGCCAGCAGTGAAGTCCAGACTATCCAGTACTTC. This gives the protein CASSEVQTIQYF.

This clonotype was counted ten times or more. This chain's CDR3 is CSVIGPIFGYEQYF. In DNA, the CDR3 is TGCAGCGTCATCGGACCGATCTTTGGCTACGAGCAGTACTTC. This chain connects TRBV29-1 to TRBJ2-7, with no clear D. V was pared by 6 bases and J by 3 bases, with 18 bases between. The CDR3 totals 14 residues. The germline V gene encodes CDR1 SQVTM and CDR2 ANQGSEA.

This chain links TRBV4-3 with TRBJ1-5; 7 positions match TRBD1. The CDR3 is 15 residues long. J lost 6 bases, V lost 1 base, and 6 bases had no gene match. Germline V CDR1 and CDR2: LGHNA, YSLEER. CDR3 in DNA: TGCGCCAGCAGCCAAGGCGTAGGGGGCATTCAGCCCCAGCATTTT. Protein: CASSQGVGGIQPQHF.

A note on this clonotype: One end of the junction is discordant with germline, which a read error may explain. J is TRBJ2-5 and V is TRBV4-3; a possible D gene is TRBD2 (7 bases). Germline V gives CDR1 LGHNA, CDR2 YSLEER. The CDR3 contains 17 residues. The CDR3, as DNA: TGCGCCAGCAGACAAGATGCGGGGGCCGTATACCAAGAGACCCAGTACTTC. Amino acids: CASRQDAGAVYQETQYF.

This clonotype has ten or more counts. This rearrangement joins TRBV7-2 to TRBJ1-6; 8 bases are shared with TRBD1. CDR3 length: 13 residues. The trim removed 3 bases at V and 8 bases at J, leaving 0 bases unmatched. CDR1 is SGHTA and CDR2 is FQGNSA in the germline V gene. CDR3 sequence reads: CASSLGQDSPLHF. The CDR3 nucleotides read TGTGCCAGCAGCTTGGGACAGGATTCACCCCTCCACTTT. The full variable domain, in which reference TRBV7-2 and TRBJ1-6 provide the parts outside the CDR3, is GAGVSQSPSNKVTEKGKDVELRCDPISGHTALYWYRQSLGQGLEFLIYFQGNSAPDKSGLPSDRFSAERTGGSVSTLTIQRTQQEDSAVYLCASSLGQDSPLHFGNGTRLTVT.

As for this clonotype: A much larger clone differs by one base, so this may be a read error. The J gene is TRBJ2-1, the V gene TRBV6-1; no definite D call. Between the trimmed V and J ends, which lost 11 bases and 10 bases, there was a span of 9 bases. CDR3 length equals 9 residues. The germline CDR1 and CDR2 sequences are MNHNS and SASEGT. As DNA, the CDR3 is TGTGCCGGCGGCTCAGAGCAGTTCTTC. Translated, it gives CAGGSEQFF.

The chain is built from TRBV3-1 and TRBJ2-1; 8 bases are shared with TRBD2. The trim removed 1 base at V and 5 bases at J, leaving 10 bases unmatched. Germline values: CDR1 LGHDT, CDR2 YNNKEL (reference sequence). CDR3 size: 17 residues. Written as DNA, the CDR3 is TGTGCCAGCAGCCAAGCGGATAAACTAGCGGACGACAATGAGCAGTTCTTC. Protein sequence: CASSQADKLADDNEQFF.

Details on this clonotype: A much bigger clone sits one base away, suggesting this may be a read error. The chain couples TRBV6-2 or TRBV6-3 to TRBJ1-1; D may be TRBD1 (6 bases). The V end was cut by 7 bases, the J end by 4 bases, with 10 bases between. CDR3 length: 12 residues. Germline CDR1 reads MNHEY; CDR2 reads SVGEGT. In DNA, the CDR3 is TGTGCCAGCACAGGGGTGAGCACTGAAGCTTTCTTT. Its translation: CASTGVSTEAFF.

The chain links TRBV7-2 to TRBJ2-4; D is perhaps TRBD1 or TRBD2 (5 bases each). CDR3 length: 18 residues. The germline V gene encodes CDR1 SGHTA and CDR2 FQGNSA. V dropped 4 bases and J dropped 0 bases, with 19 bases sitting between them. The CDR3 spells CASSSRLQDRLAKNIQYF. In DNA form, the CDR3 reads TGTGCCAGCAGCTCCAGACTACAGGACCGACTAGCCAAAAACATTCAGTACTTC.

This clonotype was observed a handful of times. V gene TRBV20-1 combines with J gene TRBJ2-7; the D call may be TRBD1 or TRBD2 (5 bases each). V lost 2 bases and J lost 1, with 15 bases in between. In germline, CDR1 is DFQATT, CDR2 SNEGSKA (reference sequence). The CDR3 consists of 15 residues. CDR3 nucleotides: TGCAGTGCTAGATCCTGGGGACGTGGATCCTACGAGCAGTACTTC. It codes for CSARSWGRGSYEQYF.

This clonotype was observed a few times. V gene TRBV7-2 combines with J gene TRBJ2-1; unclear D gene. The V gene lost 3 bases and the J gene lost 1 base, with 7 bases spanning the gap. CDR3 length equals 14 residues. Germline-derived CDR1 and CDR2 are SGHTA and FQGNSA. The DNA for the CDR3 is TGTGCCAGCAGCTTCTGGGGTTCCTACAATGAGCAGTTCTTC. Amino acids: CASSFWGSYNEQFF.

This chain links TRBV20-1 with TRBJ1-4; 7 nucleotides align to TRBD1. The germline gives CDR1 DFQATT, CDR2 SNEGSKA (reference sequence). This CDR3 is built from 15 residues. The trim removed 8 bases at V and 0 bases at J, leaving 9 bases unmatched. In DNA form, the CDR3 reads TGCAGTTGCGCAGGGGGAACAGCAACTAATGAAAAACTGTTTTTT. Residues: CSCAGGTATNEKLFF.

This clonotype was seen only a few times. V is TRBV15 and J is TRBJ2-7; D possibly uses TRBD1 or TRBD2 (5 bases each). The CDR3 is 17 residues long. Germline loops: CDR1 LNHNV, CDR2 YYDKDF (reference sequence). With 0 bases removed from V and 0 bases from J, the gap between germline ends came to 15 bases. The CDR3 sequence: CATSRDHRGASSYEQYF. The CDR3 DNA is TGTGCCACCAGCAGAGATCATAGAGGGGCGAGCTCCTACGAGCAGTACTTC.

The rearrangement joins TRBV28 to TRBJ2-7, with D possibly matching TRBD2 (6 bases). Trimming removed 3 bases at V and 2 bases at J, with 11 bases between. Looked up from germline, CDR1 is MDHEN and CDR2 is SYDVKM. This CDR3 region has 14 residues. The CDR3 coding sequence is TGTGCCAGCAGTTTGTGGGGGGACCCCTACGAGCAGTACTTC. Translation gives CASSLWGDPYEQYF.

The chain combines TRBV6-5 with TRBJ2-2; tentative D call: TRBD1 (5 bases). The CDR3 contains 19 residues. Germline CDR1 MNHEY, CDR2 SVGAGI. Trimming stripped 0 bases from V and 5 bases from J, with 22 bases between. This CDR3 is CASSYSFPRKGVGTGELFF. In DNA form, the CDR3 reads TGTGCCAGCAGTTACTCTTTCCCTAGGAAAGGGGTAGGGACCGGGGAGCTGTTTTTT.

The chain recombines TRBV7-6 with TRBJ2-3, with 15 bases aligning to TRBD2. CDR1 SGHVS and CDR2 FNYEAQ come from the germline V gene. The V gene end was trimmed by 5 bases and the J gene end by 9 bases; junction bases not matched to a gene: 21. The CDR3 loop spans 20 amino acids. In DNA form, the CDR3 reads TGTGCCAGCAGCCTCGACCCTCCCGGACTAGCGGGGGGGGCTGGTGGGACGCAGTATTTT. Translation: CASSLDPPGLAGGAGGTQYF.

The chain links TRBV20-1 to TRBJ1-4; the match to TRBD1 covers 9 bases. The V gene end was trimmed by 5 bases and the J gene end by 0 bases; junction bases not matched to a gene: 1. The CDR3 is 14 amino acids. The germline V gene encodes CDR1 DFQATT and CDR2 SNEGSKA (reference sequence). CDR3 in amino acids: CSAGQGPTNEKLFF. CDR3 sequence (DNA): TGCAGTGCTGGACAGGGGCCAACTAATGAAAAACTGTTTTTT.

Only a few counts were recorded for this clonotype. The chain has TRBV29-1 and TRBJ2-1, with D maybe TRBD2 (7 bases). The CDR3 sequence is 15 residues long. Trimming removed 6 bases at V and 0 bases at J, with 15 bases between. Germline V gives CDR1 SQVTM, CDR2 ANQGSEA. As DNA, the CDR3 is TGCAGCGTAGGCGGGGGCCCGAGCTCCTACAATGAGCAGTTCTTC. This gives the protein CSVGGGPSSYNEQFF.